The clone carrying this TCR beta chain was seen only a few times. This sample is drawn from a study of blood T cells in healthy people across ages. A second PCR of roughly 7 to 11 cycles used a sample-barcoded 5' primer and a J-beta primer mix. One entry per CDR3 protein, called by TCRdb with MiXCR from the 5' RACE reads. The repertoire includes hundreds of thousands of distinct CDR3 sequences, 58% of them detected once, and 22% sits in the top ten. Extraction of total RNA produced a minimum of 5 micrograms from each sample. The CDR3 is 16 amino acids. Losses at the gene ends were 1 base for V and 4 bases for J; bases not matched to a gene: 6. Germline V lookup: CDR1 SGHTA, CDR2 FQGNSA.

The TCR sequence derives from a man aged 30 to 39 in good health. Input material: blood. The chain links TRBV7-2 to TRBJ2-7; 11 nucleotides line up with TRBD2. The CDR3 DNA sequence: TGTGCCAGCAGCTTAGGGGTAACTAGCGGGGGTTACGAGCAGTACTTC. Protein product: CASSLGVTSGGYEQYF.